The 27 T cell receptor beta chains reported below all come from one sample, sequenced in a study of blood T cells in healthy people across ages. Alongside a J-beta primer mix, a sample-barcoded 5' primer served in a second PCR lasting roughly 7 to 11 cycles. Using its own MiXCR run on the 5' RACE reads, TCRdb lists one record per CDR3 protein. The sample holds approximately 800,000 distinct CDR3 sequences, roughly 34% seen once. The source material was blood. These receptors were collected from a man between 18 and 29 years old in good health.

This clonotype has just a few counts. The chain couples TRBV4-1 to TRBJ1-1; D call uncertain. The CDR3 has 14 amino acids. Trimming shortened V by 4 bases and J by 5 bases, and 14 bases separated the two germline ends. Germline CDR1 MGHRA, CDR2 YSYEKL. As DNA, the CDR3 is TGCGCCAGCAGCCTCGAAGGAGGGATTACTGAAGCTTTCTTT. This sequence encodes CASSLEGGITEAFF.

The rearrangement joins TRBV5-1 to TRBJ2-1; TRBD1 or TRBD2 may be the D gene (6 bases each). CDR1 SGHRS and CDR2 YFSETQ come from the germline V gene. This CDR3 comprises 16 residues. V lost 4 bases and J lost 6, with 20 bases in between. CDR3 nucleotides: TGCGCCAGCAGCAACGCGCCGGGGGCACAATCCAATGAGCAGTTCTTC. This gives the protein CASSNAPGAQSNEQFF.

There are a few counts of this clonotype. V gene TRBV5-5 combines with J gene TRBJ1-1; no firm D call. Per germline, CDR1 SGHKS and CDR2 YYEKEE (reference sequence). Between the trimmed V and J ends, which lost 1 base and 0 bases, there was a span of 7 bases. This CDR3 has 14 residues. The DNA for the CDR3 is TGTGCCAGCAGCTTGTCGTGGATGAACACTGAAGCTTTCTTT. Translated: CASSLSWMNTEAFF.

The J gene is TRBJ2-1, the V gene TRBV20-1, with D possibly TRBD2 on 6 matching bases. Germline CDR1 is DFQATT and CDR2 is SNEGSKA (reference sequence). V was trimmed by 0 bases and J by 0 bases, leaving 15 bases between them. CDR3 length equals 17 residues. In DNA, the CDR3 is TGCAGTGCTAGAGATACGCGGGGAGAATTCTCCTACAATGAGCAGTTCTTC. This gives the protein CSARDTRGEFSYNEQFF.

As concerns this clonotype: This clone may be a read error of a much larger clone one base away. V gene TRBV7-6 combines with J gene TRBJ1-2; D remains ambiguous. Germline assignment: CDR1 SGHVS and CDR2 FNYEAQ. The CDR3 totals 12 residues. Deletions cut 3 bases from V and 8 bases from J, with 10 bases between. Written as DNA, the CDR3 is TGTGCCAGCAGCTTCCGGGATGGCGGCTACACCTTC. Protein product: CASSFRDGGYTF.

Details on this clonotype: A read error may produce the germline difference seen at one junction end. The V call is TRBV7-3, the J call TRBJ2-4, with 8 bases lining up with TRBD1. The J call may be faulty, since TRBJ2-7 better matches the DNA end. The CDR3 covers 15 residues. Germline CDR1 SGHTA, CDR2 FQGTGA. The CDR3 loop is CVSSLSGGAFNEQYF. As DNA, the CDR3 is TGTGTCAGCAGCCTCTCAGGGGGCGCTTTTAACGAGCAGTACTTC.

This sequence joins TRBV4-3 and TRBJ2-1; 7 bases map to TRBD1. CDR1 LGHNA and CDR2 YSLEER come from the germline V gene. Losses at the gene ends were 0 bases for V and 10 bases for J; bases not matched to a gene: 6. This CDR3 contains 14 residues. CDR3 sequence reads: CASSQDPPDREQFF. The CDR3 coding sequence is TGCGCCAGCAGCCAAGATCCCCCGGACAGGGAGCAGTTCTTC.

CDR3 amino acids: CASSLGTNVYEQYF. The CDR3, as DNA: TGTGCCAGCAGCTTAGGGACTAACGTCTACGAGCAGTACTTC. The rearrangement joins TRBV7-8 to TRBJ2-7; D might be TRBD2 (6 bases). The CDR3 is 14 amino acids. CDR1 and CDR2 from the germline V gene are SGHVS and FQNEAQ. V was pared by 1 base and J by 3 bases, with 10 bases between.

This chain joins TRBV4-1 and TRBJ2-1; D is possibly TRBD1 (5 bases). Trimming cost V 3 bases and J 7 bases, with 13 bases left between them. The CDR3 contains 14 residues. Germline lookup yields CDR1 MGHRA and CDR2 YSYEKL. CDR3 region: CASSHGADKNEQFF. DNA of the CDR3: TGCGCCAGCAGCCATGGGGCAGATAAAAATGAGCAGTTCTTC.

The chain combines TRBV3-1 with TRBJ1-2; no reliable D call. CDR1 and CDR2 from the germline V gene are LGHDT and YNNKEL (reference sequence). Trimming left V 4 bases short and J 9 bases short, with 18 bases between. CDR3 size: 14 residues. CDR3 residues: CASSPRLREVSYTF. The CDR3, as DNA: TGTGCCAGCAGCCCCCGACTGCGGGAGGTTAGCTACACCTTC.

This clonotype occurred many times. A junction end diverges from the germline sequence, so it may reflect a read error. In DNA form, the CDR3 reads TGCAGAGCTAGAAACGGCCCCCTAGGGCCAGATACGCAGTATTTT. This gives the protein CRARNGPLGPDTQYF. The chain combines TRBV20-1 with TRBJ2-3, with D uncertain. Germline V CDR1 and CDR2: DFQATT, SNEGSKA (reference sequence). The CDR3 is 15 residues long.

Concerning this clonotype: One end of the junction is discordant with germline, which a read error may explain. This chain joins TRBV14 and TRBJ2-3; a possible D gene is TRBD1 (5 bases). Germline CDR1 and CDR2: SGHDN and FVKESK. The CDR3 consists of 15 residues. The CDR3 sequence: CACSQENRFTDTQYF. In DNA, the CDR3 is TGTGCCTGCAGCCAAGAAAACAGGTTCACAGATACGCAGTATTTT. Together with reference TRBV14 and TRBJ2-3, the CDR3 gives the full variable domain: EAGVTQFPSHSVIEKGQTVTLRCDPISGHDNLYWYRRVMGKEIKFLLHFVKESKQDESGMPNNRFLAERTGGTYSTLKVQPAELEDSGVYFCACSQENRFTDTQYFGPGTRLTVL.

In its sample, this clonotype was seen a few times. The chain employs TRBV11-2 and TRBJ2-1, with D uncertain. Between the trimmed V and J ends, which lost 1 base and 0 bases, there was a span of 10 bases. Germline lookup yields CDR1 SGHAT and CDR2 FQNNGV. The CDR3 totals 16 residues. The CDR3 bases are TGTGCCAGCAGCTTAGCTTCAAAAAACTCCTACAATGAGCAGTTCTTC. It codes for CASSLASKNSYNEQFF.

This clonotype appeared a few times. The chain couples TRBV20-1 to TRBJ2-4; tentative D call: TRBD2 (5 bases). From germline, CDR1 is DFQATT and CDR2 SNEGSKA (reference sequence). V gave up 5 bases and J gave up 13 bases, with 15 bases separating them. The length of the CDR3 is 11 residues. DNA of the CDR3: TGCAGTGCTCACCGAGACTGGGAGCAGTACTTC. Protein sequence: CSAHRDWEQYF.

This clonotype has at least ten counts. The chain has TRBV20-1 and TRBJ2-3; D may match TRBD1 or TRBD2 (5 bases each). Germline CDR1 DFQATT, CDR2 SNEGSKA (reference sequence). Trimming left V 2 bases short and J 4 bases short, with 16 bases between. This CDR3 has 15 residues. CDR3 DNA: TGCAGTGCTAGACATCCGGGACGTCGGCCAGATACGCAGTATTTT. Its translation is CSARHPGRRPDTQYF.

This chain joins TRBV7-2 and TRBJ2-5, with TRBD1 matching 11 bases. Trimming took 3 bases from V and 3 from J; bases not matched to a gene: 3. In germline, CDR1 is SGHTA, CDR2 FQGNSA. The CDR3 spans 15 residues. The CDR3 region has the DNA TGTGCCAGCAGCTTCGGGACAGGGGGGGAAGAGACCCAGTACTTC. This codes for CASSFGTGGEETQYF.

The chain has TRBV10-3 and TRBJ1-2; perhaps TRBD1 as D (6 bases). The V end lost 5 bases, the J end lost 7 bases, and 14 bases lay between the germline ends. CDR1 ENHRY and CDR2 SYGVKD come from the germline V gene. The CDR3 contains 13 residues. This chain's CDR3 is CAISLDSEGGYTF. Here the CDR3 DNA reads TGTGCCATCAGTCTGGACAGTGAGGGTGGCTACACCTTC.

On this clonotype itself: Mismatch with germline at one junction end may stem from a read error. The chain links TRBV12-5 to TRBJ2-1, with TRBD2 as a possible D gene (5 bases). The CDR3 consists of 16 residues. Germline lookup yields CDR1 LGHNT and CDR2 FRNRAP. Here the CDR3 reads CASGFFGLPSCNEQFF. The CDR3 DNA reads as TGTGCTAGTGGTTTCTTCGGACTCCCCTCCTGCAATGAGCAGTTCTTC.

The chain recombines TRBV29-1 with TRBJ1-1; D is unclear. V was pared by 1 base and J by 1 base, with 19 bases between. The CDR3 has 17 residues. Germline loops: CDR1 SQVTM, CDR2 ANQGSEA. The CDR3: CSVEGRSLNPRNTEAFF. The CDR3 region has the DNA TGCAGCGTTGAAGGGAGGAGCCTAAATCCTAGGAACACTGAAGCTTTCTTT.

The chain recombines TRBV10-3 with TRBJ1-4; no firm D call. The CDR3 is made up of 14 amino acids. V lost 7 bases and J 10 bases, leaving 19 bases between the germline ends. Germline V gene lookup returns CDR1 ENHRY and CDR2 SYGVKD. In DNA form, the CDR3 reads TGTGCCATCACGGAGGACGCTGGTGCTCGAAAACTGTTTTTT. Its protein product is CAITEDAGARKLFF.

Details on this clonotype: The junction departs from germline at one end; a sequencing error may be responsible. This chain uses TRBV25-1 with TRBJ1-6, with 7 nucleotides matching TRBD1. The CDR3 runs to 16 residues. The germline V gene has CDR1 MGHDK and CDR2 SYGVNS. CDR3 sequence reads: CASSRGGPHYNSPLHF. DNA of the CDR3: TGTGCCAGCAGCCGAGGGGGCCCCCACTATAATTCGCCCCTCCACTTT.

This clonotype appeared a few times. The V call is TRBV6-2 or TRBV6-3, the J call TRBJ1-6, with unresolved D. Germline CDR1 is MNHEY and CDR2 is SVGEGT. The CDR3 covers 16 residues. V lost 2 bases and J lost 0, with 8 bases in between. This CDR3 reads CASSYRGSSYNSPLHF. DNA for the CDR3: TGTGCCAGCAGTTACCGCGGAAGCTCCTATAATTCACCCCTCCACTTT.

This CDR3 is CATRGNYEQYF. CDR3 coding DNA: TGTGCCACCCGTGGGAACTACGAGCAGTACTTC. This chain connects TRBV10-3 to TRBJ2-5; D is undetermined. The J call may be wrong; the DNA end is better matched by TRBJ2-7. The CDR3 spans 11 residues. Per the germline V gene, CDR1 is ENHRY and CDR2 is SYGVKD.

V is TRBV2 and J is TRBJ1-2; tentatively, D is TRBD1 (6 bases). Trimming took off 0 bases at V and 2 bases at J, with 10 bases between the two ends. Germline CDR1 and CDR2: SNHLY and FYNNEI. The CDR3 length is 15 residues. This CDR3 is CASSEAGRGNYGYTF. The DNA for the CDR3 is TGTGCCAGCAGTGAAGCCGGCAGGGGAAACTATGGCTACACCTTC.

V usage is TRBV15 and J usage is TRBJ2-1; perhaps TRBD1 as D (6 bases). Germline V gene data show CDR1 as LNHNV and CDR2 as YYDKDF (reference sequence). The germline V and J ends were trimmed by 0 bases and 7 bases, with 31 bases remaining between them. The CDR3 has 21 amino acids. CDR3: CATSRDPYRQEITSIWNEQFF. The CDR3 DNA is TGTGCCACCAGCAGAGATCCCTATAGACAGGAGATCACCTCAATTTGGAATGAGCAGTTCTTC. The full variable domain, completed using reference TRBV15 and TRBJ2-1, is DAMVIQNPRYQVTQFGKPVTLSCSQTLNHNVMYWYQQKSSQAPKLLFHYYDKDFNNEADTPDNFQSRRPNTSFCFLDIRSPGLGDTAMYLCATSRDPYRQEITSIWNEQFFGPGTRLTVL.

J is TRBJ2-3 and V is TRBV21-1. TRBV21-1 is noted as a pseudogene. The CDR3 is 15 residues long. CDR3 region: CASSKGRGMRGTQYF. In nucleotides, the CDR3 is TGTGCCAGCAGCAAAGGGCGCGGCATGCGAGGTACGCAGTATTTT.

This clonotype was recorded at least ten times. This chain connects TRBV20-1 to TRBJ2-7, with D possibly TRBD1 on 6 matching bases. Germline CDR1 and CDR2: DFQATT and SNEGSKA (reference sequence). V lost 6 bases and J 1 base, leaving 10 bases between the germline ends. The CDR3 runs 12 residues. The CDR3 sequence: CSAHTGSYEQYF. As DNA, the CDR3 is TGCAGTGCACATACAGGGTCCTACGAGCAGTACTTC.